The clone carrying this T cell receptor (beta chain) was observed a single time. The data were obtained in a study of T cell responses to AZD1222 COVID-19 vaccine. Measured with immunoSEQ multiplex PCR; TCRdb has only the in-frame clones, and not every one. The data contain around 100,000 clones, 86% of them singletons. The CDR3 contains 12 residues. Trimming took off 5 bases at V and 7 bases at J, with 12 bases between the two ends. Germline V gene data show CDR1 as SGHRS and CDR2 as YFSETQ. This TCR derives from an adult who received the MenACWY meningococcal vaccine as a control. The sequencing here drew on peripheral blood, taken 28 days after the second dose of the MenACWY control vaccine. The chain couples TRBV5-1 to TRBJ1-1, with D perhaps matching TRBD1 (6 bases). CDR3: CASRLEGGEAFF. CDR3 bases: TGCGCCAGCAGACTAGAAGGGGGTGAAGCTTTCTTT.